Sequencing of this TCR beta chain was carried out in a study of spatial heterogeneity in lung cancer. Whole-study context: More than eight raw reads, on average, carried each unique TCR and UMI combination.

Germline values: CDR1 DFQATT, CDR2 SNEGSKA (reference sequence). The CDR3 has 15 residues. V was cut by 6 bases and J by 0 bases, with 12 bases left in between. Each TCR cDNA molecule bore a unique molecular identifier. In TCRdb, the 5' RACE reads were re-called with MiXCR into one record per CDR3 protein. The data contain tens of thousands of distinct CDR3 sequences, less than 5.5% of them singletons. Time point indicated: sample taken at primary tumor resection. A total of approximately 69 untreated early-stage non-small cell lung cancer patients served as donors. No cells were sorted before sequencing. The whole RNA sequenced was extracted from tumor, nontumor lung or frozen PBMC.

This chain uses TRBV20-1 with TRBJ1-6; D gene unclear. The clonotype was recovered from a male donor with early-stage non-small cell lung cancer. Source: PBMCs, taken at surgery. The CDR3 loop is CSARTDSSYNSPLHF. The DNA for the CDR3 is TGCAGTGCCCGGACTGATAGCTCCTATAATTCACCCCTCCACTTT.